A selection of T cell receptor beta chains follows, all from one sample in a study of radiotherapy plus CTLA-4 blockade in lung cancer. Sequencing was performed with immunoSEQ multiplex PCR; in TCRdb, only in-frame clones are kept and a portion is missing. The top ten hold approximately 12% of the sample, which has 45,000 to 55,000 clones, 76% seen once. Source: peripheral blood, taken from a patient treated with radiotherapy plus ipilimumab. The receptors here all came from a human donor with non-small cell lung cancer who had stable disease on radiotherapy plus ipilimumab. The CDR3 runs from the conserved cysteine through the conserved F or W.

V | CDR3
TRBV12-5 | CASGLVGPNTEAFF
TRBV4-3 | CASSRGASGTILVGRTEAFF
TRBV28 | CASSSLGRVGARGEKLFF
TRBV28 | CASSLLLGGQGRVHRPQHF
TRBV5-1 | CASRQGRQETQYF
TRBV30 | CAWSPTGDEQYF
TRBV7-9 | CASSPTGYSNQPQHF
TRBV6-1 | CASSEGTVTYEQYF
TRBV19 | CASSIEEKRSGANVLTF
TRBV6-1 | CASSEIPHSNQPQHF
TRBV5-1 | CASSLPGTSTDTQYF
TRBV6-1 | CASSEAGQDNYGYTF
TRBV29-1 | CSVDSSGGWNTEAFF
TRBV29-1 | CSVGYRGIGSGANVLTF
TRBV5-5 | CASSLEGQGWGQPQHF
TRBV27 | CASSLAGQGSGYTF